This T cell receptor (beta chain) stems from a study of blood T cells in healthy people across ages. Study-level findings and limits: Diversity figures derived from one million T cells were judged to underestimate the true value. Compared with aged donors, long-lived donors showed fewer expanded clones, suggesting selection.

For the second PCR, which ran for 7 to 11 cycles, a sample-barcoded 5' primer and a J-beta primer mix were used. TCRdb fed the 5' RACE reads into MiXCR, producing one record per CDR3 protein. The table shows 920,000 or so distinct CDR3 sequences, with under 45% occurring only once. This CDR3 region has 14 residues. Trimming stripped 5 bases from V and 3 bases from J, with 12 bases between. CDR1 and CDR2 from the germline V gene are SGHAT and FQNNGV. In its sample, this clonotype was seen a few times. No antigen is known for it. The chain recombines TRBV11-2 with TRBJ2-3; D ambiguous. This receptor was obtained from a woman aged 60-70 years in good health. The sequencing input was blood. Here the CDR3 reads CASSLGSATDTQYF. The CDR3 coding sequence is TGTGCCAGCAGCCTGGGGTCCGCTACAGATACGCAGTATTTT.